Listed here is a single TCR beta chain. The sample originates from a study of blood T cell repertoires in COVID-19. Study-wide context: COVID-19 samples collected from the United States, Italy and Spain covered acute and convalescent phases.

Germline CDR1 is MDHEN and CDR2 is SYDVKM. The CDR3 contains 14 residues. Trimming cost V 6 bases and J 9 bases; bases outside gene matches: 11. Recruitment covered roughly 24 US areas and drew participants whose ages spanned roughly 18 to 100 years. Before they entered the study, exposed participants had met a COVID-19 case within 2 weeks. Sequenced by immunoSEQ multiplex PCR; TCRdb stores in-frame clones only, minus some. The data hold about 280,000 clones, with approximately 90% observed a single time. The TCR was taken from a man aged 40-49 years who had been exposed to COVID-19. The chain has TRBV28 and TRBJ2-1; 7 nucleotides match TRBD2. The sample comprised PBMCs or T cells enriched from blood (not recorded which). This CDR3 is CASRLGSLATEQFF. The CDR3 DNA reads TGTGCCAGCAGGCTGGGGTCACTAGCGACTGAGCAGTTCTTC.